This T cell receptor (beta chain) was recovered during a study of blood T cell repertoires in COVID-19. Study-level information: Material from acute and convalescent COVID-19 was sourced from the United States, Italy and Spain.

As originally analysed: Estimation of nucleated cell counts was performed using reference gene primer amplification. Repertoires were generated with immunoSEQ multiplex PCR, while TCRdb's copy carries only in-frame clones and drops some. That table supplies the V and J calls and clone size; D and trimming were determined from the DNA. Among fewer than 350,000 clones, approximately 86% were seen once, and the ten largest hold 3.5% to 4.5%. Germline V CDR1 and CDR2: LNHNV, YYDKDF (reference sequence). V lost 3 bases to trimming and J lost 4 bases; unmatched junction nucleotides: 6. The CDR3 has 15 amino acids.

The chain is built from TRBV15 and TRBJ2-1; TRBD2 aligns across 7 bases. The sample comprised PBMCs or T cells enriched from blood (not recorded which). The TCR was taken from a woman aged 35 to 49 with acute COVID-19. CDR3 nucleotides: TGTGCCACCAGCAGGGTGGCTAGCGGATACAATGAGCAGTTCTTC. Amino acids: CATSRVASGYNEQFF.